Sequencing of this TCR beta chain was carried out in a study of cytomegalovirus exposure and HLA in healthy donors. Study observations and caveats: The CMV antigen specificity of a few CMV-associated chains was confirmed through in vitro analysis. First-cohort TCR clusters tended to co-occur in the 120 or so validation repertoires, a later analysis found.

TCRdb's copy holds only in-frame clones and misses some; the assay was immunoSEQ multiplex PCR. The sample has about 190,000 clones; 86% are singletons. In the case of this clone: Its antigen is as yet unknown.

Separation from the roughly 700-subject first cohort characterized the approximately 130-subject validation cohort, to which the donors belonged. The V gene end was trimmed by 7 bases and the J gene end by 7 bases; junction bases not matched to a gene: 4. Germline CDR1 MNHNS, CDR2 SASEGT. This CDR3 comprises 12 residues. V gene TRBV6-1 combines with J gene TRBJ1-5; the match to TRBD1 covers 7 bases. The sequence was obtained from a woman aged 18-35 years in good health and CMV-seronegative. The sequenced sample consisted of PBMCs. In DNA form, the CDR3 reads TGTGCCAGCACGACAGGGTTCCAGCCCCAGCATTTT. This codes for CASTTGFQPQHF.